This T cell receptor beta chain was found in a study of CD8+CD57+ T cells in acquired aplastic anemia. The wider study: Sorted CD4+ and CD8+ cells yielded 2.5 to 3.5 ug of DNA on average. Overall study results and limits: Patients and controls were not found to differ significantly in CD8+ Simpson's diversity. Overlapping CD8+ CDR3 repertoires of patients and controls contained roughly 27 shared sequences.

Both TCR beta VDJ combination and CDR3 sequence profiling were carried out. Genomic DNA was the template for this profiling. TCRdb ran MiXCR on the reads and lists one entry per CDR3 protein. Of roughly 180,000 distinct CDR3 sequences in the sample, about 44% were seen once. In the case of this clonotype: Its target is not known.

CDR3 length: 14 amino acids. V dropped 4 bases and J dropped 3 bases, with 9 bases sitting between them. Patients who underwent sequencing had shown CD8+CD57+ cell expansion by flow cytometry. All patients were therapy-naive when blood was sampled. Sequencing used sorted CD4+, CD8+, or CD8+CD57+ T cells (not recorded which) from PBMCs. This clonotype was sampled from a human donor with aplastic anemia. The chain uses TRBV12-3 or TRBV12-4 and TRBJ2-2, with TRBD2 as a possible D gene (5 bases). This CDR3 is CASSYRGYTGELFF. The CDR3 DNA is TGTGCCAGCAGTTATCGGGGTTACACCGGGGAGCTGTTTTTT.